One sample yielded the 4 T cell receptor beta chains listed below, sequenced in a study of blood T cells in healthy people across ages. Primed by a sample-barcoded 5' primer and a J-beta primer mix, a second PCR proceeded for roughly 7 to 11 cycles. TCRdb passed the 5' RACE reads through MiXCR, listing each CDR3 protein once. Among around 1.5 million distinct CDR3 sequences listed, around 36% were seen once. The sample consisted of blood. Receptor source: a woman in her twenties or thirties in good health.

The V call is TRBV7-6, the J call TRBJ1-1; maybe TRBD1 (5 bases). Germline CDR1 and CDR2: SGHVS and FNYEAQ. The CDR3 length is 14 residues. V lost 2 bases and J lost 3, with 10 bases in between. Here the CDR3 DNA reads TGTGCCAGCAGCTTAACTCAGGGTGACACTGAAGCTTTCTTT. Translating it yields CASSLTQGDTEAFF.

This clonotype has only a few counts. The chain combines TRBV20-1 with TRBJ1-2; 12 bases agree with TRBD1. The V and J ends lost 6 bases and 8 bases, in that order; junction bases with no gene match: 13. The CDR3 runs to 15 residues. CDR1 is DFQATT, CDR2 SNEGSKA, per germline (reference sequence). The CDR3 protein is CSASYVGQGALGYTF. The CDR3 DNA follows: TGCAGTGCGAGTTACGTGGGACAGGGGGCCTTGGGCTACACCTTC.

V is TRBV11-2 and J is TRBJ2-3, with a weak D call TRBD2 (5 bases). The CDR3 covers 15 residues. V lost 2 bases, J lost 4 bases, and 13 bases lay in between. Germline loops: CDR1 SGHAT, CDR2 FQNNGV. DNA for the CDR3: TGTGCCAGCAGCTTAAGAGGCCAGAGGGCAGATACGCAGTATTTT. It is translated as CASSLRGQRADTQYF.

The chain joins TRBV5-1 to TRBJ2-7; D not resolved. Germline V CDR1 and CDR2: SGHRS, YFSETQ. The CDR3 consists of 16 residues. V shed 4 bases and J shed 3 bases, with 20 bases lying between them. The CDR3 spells CASSPGYEVFYYEQYF. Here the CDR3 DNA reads TGCGCCAGCAGCCCTGGATATGAGGTTTTTTACTACGAGCAGTACTTC. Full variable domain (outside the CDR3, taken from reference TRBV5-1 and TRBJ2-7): KAGVTQTPRYLIKTRGQQVTLSCSPISGHRSVSWYQQTPGQGLQFLFEYFSETQRNKGNFPGRFSGRQFSNSRSEMNVSTLELGDSALYLCASSPGYEVFYYEQYFGPGTRLTVT.